This TCR beta chain was found in a study of immune characterization of retroperitoneal liposarcoma. TCRdb passed the PCR reads through MiXCR, listing each CDR3 protein once. The sample shows about 10,000 distinct CDR3 sequences, around 37% of them seen only once. V lost 5 bases to trimming and J lost 12 bases, with 14 bases between them. CDR1 and CDR2 (germline): MDHEN, SYDVKM. CDR3 length equals 12 residues. The chain carries TRBV28 and TRBJ2-1, with a tentative D call TRBD2 (5 bases). This clonotype originated in a female donor with retroperitoneal liposarcoma. The sample consisted of tumor tissue. The CDR3 spells CASSPLRVGQFF. The CDR3 DNA reads TGTGCCAGCAGTCCCCTGCGGGTGGGGCAGTTCTTC.